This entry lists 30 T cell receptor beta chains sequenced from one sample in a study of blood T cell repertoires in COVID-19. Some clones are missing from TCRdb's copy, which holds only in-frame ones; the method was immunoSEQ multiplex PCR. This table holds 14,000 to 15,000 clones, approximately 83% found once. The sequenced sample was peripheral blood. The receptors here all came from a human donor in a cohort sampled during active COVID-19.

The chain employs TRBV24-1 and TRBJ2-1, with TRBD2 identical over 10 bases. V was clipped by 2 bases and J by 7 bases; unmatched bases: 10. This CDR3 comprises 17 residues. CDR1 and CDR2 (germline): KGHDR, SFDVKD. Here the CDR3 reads CATSDSRSGGLRNEQFF. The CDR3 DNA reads TGTGCCACCAGTGATTCCCGTAGCGGGGGGCTAAGGAATGAGCAGTTCTTC.

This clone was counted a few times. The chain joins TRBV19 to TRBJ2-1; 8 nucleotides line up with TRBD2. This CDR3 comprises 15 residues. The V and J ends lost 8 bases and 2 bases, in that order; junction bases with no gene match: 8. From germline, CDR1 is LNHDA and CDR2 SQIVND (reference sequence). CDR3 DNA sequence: TGTGCCAGTGGGAAAGCGGGGGTTGCCTACAATGAGCAGTTCTTC. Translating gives CASGKAGVAYNEQFF. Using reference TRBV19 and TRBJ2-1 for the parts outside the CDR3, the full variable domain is DGGITQSPKYLFRKEGQNVTLSCEQNLNHDAMYWYRQDPGQGLRLIYYSQIVNDFQKGDIAEGYSVSREKKESFPLTVTSAQKNPTAFYLCASGKAGVAYNEQFFGPGTRLTVL.

CDR3 protein: CASSQGAGSGGTDTQYF. The CDR3 DNA sequence: TGCGCCAGCAGCCAAGGAGCAGGAAGCGGGGGCACAGATACGCAGTATTTT. V is TRBV4-3 and J is TRBJ2-3; 7 positions agree with TRBD2. Germline values: CDR1 LGHNA, CDR2 YSLEER. This CDR3 has 17 residues. Trimming cost V 1 base and J 1 base; bases outside gene matches: 8.

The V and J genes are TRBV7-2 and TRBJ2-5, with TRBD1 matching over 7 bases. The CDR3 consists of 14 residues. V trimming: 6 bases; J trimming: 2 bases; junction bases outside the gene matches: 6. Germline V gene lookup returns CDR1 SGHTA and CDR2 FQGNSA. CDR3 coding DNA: TGTGCCAGCAGGCCCACAGGGGTTCAAGAGACCCAGTACTTC. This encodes CASRPTGVQETQYF.

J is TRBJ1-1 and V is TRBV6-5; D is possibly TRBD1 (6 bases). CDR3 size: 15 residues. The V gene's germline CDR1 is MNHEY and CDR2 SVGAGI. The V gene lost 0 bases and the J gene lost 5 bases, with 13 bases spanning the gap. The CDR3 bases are TGTGCCAGCAGTTACTCCCGGGGAGGGGGGACTGAAGCTTTCTTT. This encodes CASSYSRGGGTEAFF.

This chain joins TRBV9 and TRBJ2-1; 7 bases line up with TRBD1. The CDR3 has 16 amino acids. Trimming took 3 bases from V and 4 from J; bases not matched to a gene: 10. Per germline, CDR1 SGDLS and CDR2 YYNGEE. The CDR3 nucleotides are TGTGCCAGCAGCGCCCACACCGGGACAGTTTACAATGAGCAGTTCTTC. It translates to CASSAHTGTVYNEQFF.

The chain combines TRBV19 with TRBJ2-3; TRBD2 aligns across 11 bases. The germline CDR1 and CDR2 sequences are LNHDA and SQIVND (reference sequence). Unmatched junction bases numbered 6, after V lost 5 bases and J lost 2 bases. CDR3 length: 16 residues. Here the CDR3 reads CASSVTSGGHTDTQYF. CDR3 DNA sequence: TGTGCCAGTAGTGTAACTAGCGGGGGACACACAGATACGCAGTATTTT.

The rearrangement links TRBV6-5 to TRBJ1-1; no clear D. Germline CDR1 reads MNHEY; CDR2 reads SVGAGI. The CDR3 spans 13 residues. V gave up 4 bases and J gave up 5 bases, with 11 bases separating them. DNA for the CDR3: TGTGCCAGCAGTTCCATCCGTCGGACTGAAGCTTTCTTT. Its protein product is CASSSIRRTEAFF.

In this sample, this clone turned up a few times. Here the CDR3 reads CASSLAWTGPYNEQFF. As DNA, the CDR3 is TGTGCCAGCAGCTTAGCGTGGACAGGGCCCTACAATGAGCAGTTCTTC. The genes are TRBV7-8 and TRBJ2-1; 8 nucleotides align to TRBD1. Germline assignment: CDR1 SGHVS and CDR2 FQNEAQ. The ends lost 0 bases at V and 2 bases at J; junction bases unmatched: 3. The CDR3 has 16 amino acids.

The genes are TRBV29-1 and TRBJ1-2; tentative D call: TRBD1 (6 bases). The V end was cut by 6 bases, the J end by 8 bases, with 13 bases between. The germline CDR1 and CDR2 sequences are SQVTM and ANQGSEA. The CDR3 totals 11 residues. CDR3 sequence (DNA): TGCAGCGTCTACAGGGATGGAGGCTACACCTTC. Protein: CSVYRDGGYTF.

Written as DNA, the CDR3 is TGTGCCAGCAGCTTAGGTGGGAAGGGGGCAGGGGCCTACGAGCAGTACTTC. Translating it yields CASSLGGKGAGAYEQYF. This chain uses TRBV7-2 with TRBJ2-7; 7 bases line up with TRBD1. The CDR3 contains 17 residues. V lost 1 base to trimming and J lost 2 bases; unmatched junction nucleotides: 11. CDR1 and CDR2 (germline): SGHTA, FQGNSA.

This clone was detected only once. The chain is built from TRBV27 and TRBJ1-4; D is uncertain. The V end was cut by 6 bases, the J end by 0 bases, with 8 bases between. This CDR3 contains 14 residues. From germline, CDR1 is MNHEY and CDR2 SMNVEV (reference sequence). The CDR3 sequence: CASRVLATNEKLFF. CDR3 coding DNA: TGTGCCAGCAGGGTACTGGCAACTAATGAAAAACTGTTTTTT.

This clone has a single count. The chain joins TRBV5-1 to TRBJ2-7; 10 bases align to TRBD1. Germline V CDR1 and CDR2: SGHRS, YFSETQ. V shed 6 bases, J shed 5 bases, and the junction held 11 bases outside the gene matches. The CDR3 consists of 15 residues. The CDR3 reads CASTSGGGTGDEQYF. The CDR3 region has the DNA TGCGCCAGCACCTCTGGTGGAGGGACAGGGGACGAGCAGTACTTC.

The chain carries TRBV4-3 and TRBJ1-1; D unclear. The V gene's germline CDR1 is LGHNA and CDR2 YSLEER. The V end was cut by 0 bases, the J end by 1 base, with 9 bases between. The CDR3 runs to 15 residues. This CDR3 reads CASSQESRRNTEAFF. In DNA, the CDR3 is TGCGCCAGCAGCCAAGAATCCCGGAGGAACACTGAAGCTTTCTTT.

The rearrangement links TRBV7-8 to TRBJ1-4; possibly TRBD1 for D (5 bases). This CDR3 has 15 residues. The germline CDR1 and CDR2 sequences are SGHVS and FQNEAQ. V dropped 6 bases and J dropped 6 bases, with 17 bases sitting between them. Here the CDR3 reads CASRNRRRGYEKLFF. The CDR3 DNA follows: TGTGCCAGCAGAAACCGACGGAGGGGTTATGAAAAACTGTTTTTT.

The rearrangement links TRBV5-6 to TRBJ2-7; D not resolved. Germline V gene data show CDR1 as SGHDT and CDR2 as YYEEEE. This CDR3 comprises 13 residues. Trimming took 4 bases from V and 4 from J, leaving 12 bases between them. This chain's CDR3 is CASSPLGLYEQYF. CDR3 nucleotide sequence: TGTGCCAGCAGCCCTCTCGGGTTGTACGAGCAGTACTTC.

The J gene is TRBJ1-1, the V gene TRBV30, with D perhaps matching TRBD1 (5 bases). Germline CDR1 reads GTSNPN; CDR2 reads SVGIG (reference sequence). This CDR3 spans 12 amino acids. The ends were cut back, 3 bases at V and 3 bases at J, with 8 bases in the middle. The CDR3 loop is CAWRDSYTEAFF. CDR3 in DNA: TGTGCCTGGAGAGACAGTTACACTGAAGCTTTCTTT.

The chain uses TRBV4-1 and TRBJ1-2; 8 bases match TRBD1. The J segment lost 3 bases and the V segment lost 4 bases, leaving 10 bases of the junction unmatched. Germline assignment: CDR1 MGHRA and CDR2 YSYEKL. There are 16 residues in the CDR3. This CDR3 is CASSPSGTGDYYGYTF. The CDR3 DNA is TGCGCCAGCAGCCCATCAGGGACAGGCGATTACTATGGCTACACCTTC.

CDR3 DNA sequence: TGTGCCAGCAGCTCGACAGGGTTTGAAGCTTTCTTT. This sequence encodes CASSSTGFEAFF. The chain employs TRBV7-2 and TRBJ1-1; 7 bases map to TRBD1. The CDR3 runs 12 residues. Germline V gene lookup returns CDR1 SGHTA and CDR2 FQGNSA. V was pared by 4 bases and J by 7 bases, with 3 bases of the junction left unmatched.

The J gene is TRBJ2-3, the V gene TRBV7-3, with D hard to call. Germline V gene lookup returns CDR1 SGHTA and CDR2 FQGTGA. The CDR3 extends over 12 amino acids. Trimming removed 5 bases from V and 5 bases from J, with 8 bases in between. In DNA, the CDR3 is TGTGCCAGCAGCCCCACTGGAGATACGCAGTATTTT. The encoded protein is CASSPTGDTQYF.

In nucleotides, the CDR3 is TGTGCCATCAGTGTTGGGAGGGAGACAGATACGCAGTATTTT. Translation gives CAISVGRETDTQYF. The rearrangement joins TRBV10-3 to TRBJ2-3, with 7 nucleotides matching TRBD2. V was pared by 4 bases and J by 3 bases, with 4 bases of the junction left unmatched. CDR1 and CDR2 from the germline V gene are ENHRY and SYGVKD. This CDR3 is 14 amino acids long.

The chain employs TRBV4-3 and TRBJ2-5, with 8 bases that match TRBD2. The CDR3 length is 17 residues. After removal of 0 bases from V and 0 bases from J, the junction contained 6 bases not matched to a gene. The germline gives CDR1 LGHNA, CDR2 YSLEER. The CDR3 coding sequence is TGCGCCAGCAGCCAAGAATTGAGCGGGGGTTACCAAGAGACCCAGTACTTC. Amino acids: CASSQELSGGYQETQYF.

CDR3 residues: CASSVSFNRYGYTF. The DNA for the CDR3 is TGTGCCAGCAGCGTTAGCTTTAATCGCTACGGCTACACCTTC. This rearrangement joins TRBV9 to TRBJ1-2; D not certain. With 2 bases removed from V and 8 bases from J, the gap between germline ends came to 16 bases. CDR3 length: 14 residues. Germline V gene lookup returns CDR1 SGDLS and CDR2 YYNGEE.

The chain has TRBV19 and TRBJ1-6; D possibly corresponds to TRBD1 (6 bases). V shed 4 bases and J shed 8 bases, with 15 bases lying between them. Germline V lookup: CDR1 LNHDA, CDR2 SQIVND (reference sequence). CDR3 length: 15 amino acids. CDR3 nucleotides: TGTGCCAGTAGTAGGGGGCTGCCTAATTATTCACCCCTCCACTTT. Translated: CASSRGLPNYSPLHF.

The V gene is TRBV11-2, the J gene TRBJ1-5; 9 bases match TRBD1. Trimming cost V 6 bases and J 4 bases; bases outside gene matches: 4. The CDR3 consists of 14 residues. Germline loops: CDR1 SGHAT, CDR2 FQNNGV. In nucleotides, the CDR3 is TGTGCCAGCAGTGGGACAGGGAATAATCAGCCCCAGCATTTT. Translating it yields CASSGTGNNQPQHF.

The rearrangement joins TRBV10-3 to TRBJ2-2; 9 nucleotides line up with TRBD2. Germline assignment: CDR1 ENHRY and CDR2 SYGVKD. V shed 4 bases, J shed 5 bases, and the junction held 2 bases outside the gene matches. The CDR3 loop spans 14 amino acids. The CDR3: CAISGSGGTGELFF. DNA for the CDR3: TGTGCCATCAGTGGTAGCGGGGGAACCGGGGAGCTGTTTTTT.

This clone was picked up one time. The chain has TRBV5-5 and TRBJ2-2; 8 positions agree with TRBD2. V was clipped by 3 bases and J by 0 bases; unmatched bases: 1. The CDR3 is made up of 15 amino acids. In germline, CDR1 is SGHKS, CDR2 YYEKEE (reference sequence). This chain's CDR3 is CASSSGGPNTGELFF. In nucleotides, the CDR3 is TGTGCCAGCAGCTCGGGGGGGCCGAACACCGGGGAGCTGTTTTTT.

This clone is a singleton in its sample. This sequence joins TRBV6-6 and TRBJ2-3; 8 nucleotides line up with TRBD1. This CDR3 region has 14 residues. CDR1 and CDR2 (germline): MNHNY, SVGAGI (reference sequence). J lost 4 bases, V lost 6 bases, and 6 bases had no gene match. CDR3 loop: CASRSTGGADTQYF. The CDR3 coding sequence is TGTGCCAGCAGGTCAACAGGGGGAGCAGATACGCAGTATTTT.

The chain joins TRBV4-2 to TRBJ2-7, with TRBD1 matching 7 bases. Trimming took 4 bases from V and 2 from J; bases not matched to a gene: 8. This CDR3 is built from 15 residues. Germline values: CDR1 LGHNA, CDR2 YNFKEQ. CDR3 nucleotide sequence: TGTGCCAGCAGCCTTATTAAAGGACAGGCCTACGAGCAGTACTTC. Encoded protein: CASSLIKGQAYEQYF.

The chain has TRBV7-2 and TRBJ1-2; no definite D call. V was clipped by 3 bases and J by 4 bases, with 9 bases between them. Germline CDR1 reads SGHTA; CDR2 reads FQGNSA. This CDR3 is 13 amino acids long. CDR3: CASSFLTGYGYTF. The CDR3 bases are TGTGCCAGCAGCTTTTTAACGGGCTATGGCTACACCTTC.